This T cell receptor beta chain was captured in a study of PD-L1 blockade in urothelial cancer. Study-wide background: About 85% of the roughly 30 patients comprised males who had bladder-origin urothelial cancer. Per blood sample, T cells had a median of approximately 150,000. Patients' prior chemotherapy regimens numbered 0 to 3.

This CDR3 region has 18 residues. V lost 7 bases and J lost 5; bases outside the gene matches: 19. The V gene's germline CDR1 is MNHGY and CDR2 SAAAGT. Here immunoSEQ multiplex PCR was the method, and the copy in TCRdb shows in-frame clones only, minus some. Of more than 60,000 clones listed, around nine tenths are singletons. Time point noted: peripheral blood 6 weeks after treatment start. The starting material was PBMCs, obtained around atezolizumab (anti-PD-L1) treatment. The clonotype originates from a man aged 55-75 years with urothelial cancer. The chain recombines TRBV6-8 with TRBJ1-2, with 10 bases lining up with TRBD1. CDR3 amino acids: CASTSARDRGSERYGYTF. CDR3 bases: TGTGCCAGCACCTCAGCCCGGGACAGGGGTAGCGAGCGGTATGGCTACACCTTC.